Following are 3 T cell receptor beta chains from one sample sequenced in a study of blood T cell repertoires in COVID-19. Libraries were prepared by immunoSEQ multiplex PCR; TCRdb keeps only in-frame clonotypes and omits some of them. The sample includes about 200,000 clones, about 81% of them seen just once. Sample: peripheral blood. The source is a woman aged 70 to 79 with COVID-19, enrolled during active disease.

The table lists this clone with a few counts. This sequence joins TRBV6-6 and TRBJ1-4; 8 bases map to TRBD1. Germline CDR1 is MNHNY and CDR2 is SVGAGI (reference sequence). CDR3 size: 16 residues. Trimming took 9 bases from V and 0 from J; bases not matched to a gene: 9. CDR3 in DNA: TGTGCCAGGTGGGGTGGACAGGGAGCAACTAATGAAAAACTGTTTTTT. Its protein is CARWGGQGATNEKLFF.

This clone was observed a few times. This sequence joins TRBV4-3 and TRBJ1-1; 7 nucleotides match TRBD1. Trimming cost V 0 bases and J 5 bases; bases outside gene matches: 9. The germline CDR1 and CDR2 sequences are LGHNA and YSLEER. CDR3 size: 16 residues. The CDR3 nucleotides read TGCGCCAGCAGCCAAGATCCCGCAGGGGGGAGAACTGAAGCTTTCTTT. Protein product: CASSQDPAGGRTEAFF.

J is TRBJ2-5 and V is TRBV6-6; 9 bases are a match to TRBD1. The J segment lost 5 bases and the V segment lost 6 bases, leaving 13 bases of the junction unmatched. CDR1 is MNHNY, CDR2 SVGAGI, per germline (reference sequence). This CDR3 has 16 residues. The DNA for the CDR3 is TGTGCCAGCAGCCCCCCGGGACAGGGAAGACGGGAGACCCAGTACTTC. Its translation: CASSPPGQGRRETQYF.